Described below is a single T cell receptor (beta chain) sequence and its context. The data were taken from a study of T-cell reconstitution after alpha-beta-depleted transplantation in children. Unique molecular identifiers were incorporated into the prepared TCRbeta library. TCRdb re-derived calls from the PCR reads in MiXCR, one entry per CDR3 protein. The sample has about 400,000 distinct CDR3 sequences; 16% are singletons. CDR3 length equals 12 residues. V was shortened by 6 bases and J by 7 bases, with 10 bases between the two germline ends. The source of this sequence is a boy in the first two years of life who had a stem cell transplant for Wiskott-Aldrich syndrome, so the T cells may come from the graft donor. This sample comprised PBMCs, mostly from graft donor cells, obtained 360 days after TCRalphabeta/CD19-depleted stem cell transplant. This rearrangement joins TRBV12-3 or TRBV12-4 to TRBJ2-1; tentative D call: TRBD2 (6 bases). This CDR3 reads CASRSRGNEQFF. CDR3 sequence (DNA): TGTGCCAGCAGATCCCGGGGGAATGAGCAGTTCTTC.